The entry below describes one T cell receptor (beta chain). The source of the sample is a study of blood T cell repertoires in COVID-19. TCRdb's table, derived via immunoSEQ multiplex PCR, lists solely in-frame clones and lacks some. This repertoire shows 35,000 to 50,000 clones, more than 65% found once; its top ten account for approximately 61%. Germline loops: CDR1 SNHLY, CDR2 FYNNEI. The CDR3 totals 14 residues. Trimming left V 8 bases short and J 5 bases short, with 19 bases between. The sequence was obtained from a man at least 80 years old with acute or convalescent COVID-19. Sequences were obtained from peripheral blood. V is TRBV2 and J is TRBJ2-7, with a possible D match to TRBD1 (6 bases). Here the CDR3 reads CASGGFLGVNEQYF. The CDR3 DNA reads TGTGCCAGCGGGGGCTTCTTAGGGGTTAACGAGCAGTACTTC.